What follows are 5 T cell receptor beta chains derived from one specimen sequenced in a study of cytomegalovirus exposure and HLA in healthy donors. Method: immunoSEQ multiplex PCR; TCRdb's copy keeps in-frame clones and lacks some. The table includes 210,000 or so clones, around 90% detected once. The sequencing sample was made of PBMCs. The receptors here all came from a woman aged 18-30 years in good health and CMV-seronegative.

The J gene is TRBJ1-4, the V gene TRBV5-5; D remains unclear. CDR3 length: 15 residues. The germline V gene has CDR1 SGHKS and CDR2 YYEKEE (reference sequence). The ends were cut back, 0 bases at V and 6 bases at J, with 12 bases in the middle. CDR3 DNA: TGTGCCAGCAGCTTGGCCGGGAGCAACGATGAAAAACTGTTTTTT. Its protein product is CASSLAGSNDEKLFF.

This clone appeared once. The V gene is TRBV5-1, the J gene TRBJ2-1; 10 bases are shared with TRBD1. The germline CDR1 and CDR2 sequences are SGHRS and YFSETQ. V trimming: 3 bases; J trimming: 6 bases; junction bases outside the gene matches: 6. The CDR3 sequence is 15 residues long. The CDR3 nucleotides are TGCGCCAGCAGCTCTGGACAGGGGGGAGGCAATGAGCAGTTCTTC. Residues: CASSSGQGGGNEQFF.

The chain employs TRBV18 and TRBJ1-2; D not resolved. Germline assignment: CDR1 KGHSH and CDR2 LQKENI. Between the trimmed V and J ends, which lost 6 bases and 5 bases, there was a span of 19 bases. The CDR3 is 15 residues long. For the CDR3, the DNA is TGTGCCAGCTCCCCCATGTTGGAGGCGACTTATGGCTACACCTTC. Translation gives CASSPMLEATYGYTF.

Worth noting for this clone: One end of the junction does not line up with germline, which may come from a read error. The chain has TRBV5-1 and TRBJ2-7; TRBD1 matches at 9 bases. Germline CDR1 is SGHRS and CDR2 is YFSETQ. CDR3 size: 16 residues. CDR3 DNA sequence: TGCGCCAGCAGCTTTAGGTCGGGACAGGGCTCCCACGAGCAGTACTTC. Translation gives CASSFRSGQGSHEQYF.

This clone was seen more than once but under ten times. The chain is built from TRBV27 and TRBJ1-2, with a possible D match to TRBD1 (6 bases). In germline, CDR1 is MNHEY, CDR2 SMNVEV (reference sequence). The CDR3 contains 13 residues. Between the trimmed V and J ends, which lost 2 bases and 4 bases, there was a span of 8 bases. CDR3 region: CASSLDRSYGYTF. DNA of the CDR3: TGTGCCAGCAGTTTAGACAGGTCCTATGGCTACACCTTC.